The 18 T cell receptor beta chains below all came from one sample that was sequenced in a study of T cell changes during pregnancy in multiple sclerosis. Libraries were prepared by immunoSEQ multiplex PCR; TCRdb keeps only in-frame clonotypes and omits some of them. The repertoire holds 79,000 or so clones, approximately 94% seen once, with roughly 0.21% in the top ten. The input for sequencing was CD4+ T cells from peripheral blood mononuclear cells, taken before pregnancy. The receptor set was obtained from a female donor with multiple sclerosis, enrolled in a pregnancy study.

The rearrangement joins TRBV11-1 to TRBJ2-2; 16 nucleotides agree with TRBD2. CDR3 length: 18 residues. Trimming took 5 bases from V and 6 from J; bases not matched to a gene: 9. From germline, CDR1 is SGHAT and CDR2 FQDESV (reference sequence). The CDR3, as DNA: TGTGCCAGCAGCGACGTCCCGGGACTAGCGGGAGGGCCCGGGGAGCTGTTTTTT. Residues: CASSDVPGLAGGPGELFF.

The gene calls are TRBV5-4 and TRBJ2-7, with D tentatively TRBD1 (5 bases). The V gene lost 4 bases and the J gene lost 5 bases, with 22 bases spanning the gap. Germline V gene data show CDR1 as SGHNT and CDR2 as YYREEE (reference sequence). There are 16 residues in the CDR3. Here the CDR3 reads CASSRVQSLGAHEQYF. Written as DNA, the CDR3 is TGTGCCAGCAGCCGAGTACAATCCCTAGGGGCGCACGAGCAGTACTTC.

The rearrangement joins TRBV2 to TRBJ2-1; 9 nucleotides match TRBD1. Trimming took 8 bases from V and 5 from J; bases not matched to a gene: 4. CDR3 length: 13 residues. Looked up from germline, CDR1 is SNHLY and CDR2 is FYNNEI. CDR3 region: CASGGQGNNEQFF. The CDR3 DNA sequence: TGTGCCAGCGGGGGACAGGGAAACAATGAGCAGTTCTTC.

V and J are TRBV6-1 and TRBJ2-7; D is perhaps TRBD2 (6 bases). This CDR3 contains 14 residues. Germline V gives CDR1 MNHNS, CDR2 SASEGT. Trimming cost V 1 base and J 3 bases, with 10 bases left between them. In nucleotides, the CDR3 is TGTGCCAGCAGTGAAGGTTACGGGAGCTACGAGCAGTACTTC. Residues: CASSEGYGSYEQYF.

This clone showed up just once. This rearrangement joins TRBV6-6 to TRBJ1-1; 8 bases are a match to TRBD1. Per the germline V gene, CDR1 is MNHNY and CDR2 is SVGAGI (reference sequence). Trimming removed 10 bases from V and 7 bases from J; junction bases left unmatched: 8. This CDR3 contains 12 residues. The CDR3 nucleotides are TGTGCCACTGCCGGGACAGGACTTGAAGCTTTCTTT. Translation gives CATAGTGLEAFF.

This sequence joins TRBV7-3 and TRBJ2-1, with D maybe TRBD1 (7 bases). V was pared by 4 bases and J by 5 bases, with 15 bases between. This CDR3 has 15 amino acids. The germline V gene has CDR1 SGHTA and CDR2 FQGTGA. In DNA, the CDR3 is TGTGCCAGCAGCTCATGGGGCGGGACAGACAATGAGCAGTTCTTC. It encodes CASSSWGGTDNEQFF.

The rearrangement links TRBV5-1 to TRBJ2-2, with 10 positions matching TRBD1. The CDR3 spans 16 residues. The V gene's germline CDR1 is SGHRS and CDR2 YFSETQ. The trim removed 0 bases at V and 5 bases at J, leaving 4 bases unmatched. In DNA, the CDR3 is TGCGCCAGCAGCTTGGTTGGACAGGGGGGAACCGGGGAGCTGTTTTTT. It is translated as CASSLVGQGGTGELFF.

The chain combines TRBV6-1 with TRBJ1-5; 8 nucleotides agree with TRBD1. Looked up from germline, CDR1 is MNHNS and CDR2 is SASEGT. The CDR3 is 15 residues long. V shed 6 bases and J 3 bases; nucleotides not matched to a gene: 7. The CDR3 DNA sequence: TGTGCCAGCAGACTAACAGGGGGAAACAATCAGCCCCAGCATTTT. Its protein is CASRLTGGNNQPQHF.

V gene TRBV7-2 combines with J gene TRBJ1-2, with 7 bases matching TRBD1. V shed 3 bases and J 8 bases; nucleotides not matched to a gene: 6. CDR3 length equals 13 residues. The germline V gene encodes CDR1 SGHTA and CDR2 FQGNSA. Here the CDR3 DNA reads TGTGCCAGCAGCTTCGGACAGGATCGGGGCTACACCTTC. It codes for CASSFGQDRGYTF.

A note on this clone: Additional DNA sequences in this sample encode the identical CDR3. This rearrangement joins TRBV28 to TRBJ1-2; 9 bases match TRBD1. Germline values: CDR1 MDHEN, CDR2 SYDVKM. This CDR3 is built from 14 residues. With 6 bases clipped from V and 2 bases from J, the junction kept 4 bases outside the gene matches. The CDR3 DNA reads as TGTGCCAGCAGCCCCGGACAGGGGAACTATGGCTACACCTTC. This gives the protein CASSPGQGNYGYTF.

The chain joins TRBV9 to TRBJ2-3, with 7 bases lining up with TRBD2. The germline CDR1 and CDR2 sequences are SGDLS and YYNGEE. V was pared by 0 bases and J by 3 bases, with 10 bases of the junction left unmatched. The CDR3 consists of 17 residues. The CDR3: CASSVDVSGGLTDTQYF. The CDR3 region has the DNA TGTGCCAGCAGCGTAGATGTATCGGGAGGATTGACAGATACGCAGTATTTT.

This sequence joins TRBV5-1 and TRBJ2-5, with a possible D match to TRBD1 (5 bases). V lost 2 bases and J lost 7, with 9 bases in between. Germline CDR1 reads SGHRS; CDR2 reads YFSETQ. The CDR3 has 12 amino acids. This CDR3 is CASSLAQGTQYF. In DNA form, the CDR3 reads TGCGCCAGCAGCTTAGCCCAGGGGACCCAGTACTTC.

The chain recombines TRBV6-5 with TRBJ2-2; 11 bases are a match to TRBD1. Germline V gives CDR1 MNHEY, CDR2 SVGAGI. Trimming took 4 bases from V and 1 from J; bases not matched to a gene: 2. This CDR3 has 16 amino acids. The CDR3, as DNA: TGTGCCAGCAGTTCCGGGACAGGGGGGAACACCGGGGAGCTGTTTTTT. Translating gives CASSSGTGGNTGELFF.

The J gene is TRBJ1-1, the V gene TRBV5-6, with D unresolved. CDR1 SGHDT and CDR2 YYEEEE come from the germline V gene. V was trimmed by 0 bases and J by 0 bases, leaving 6 bases between them. CDR3 size: 14 residues. This CDR3 is CASSLVQMNTEAFF. CDR3 nucleotide sequence: TGTGCCAGCAGCTTGGTACAAATGAACACTGAAGCTTTCTTT.

The V gene is TRBV4-2, the J gene TRBJ1-2; 7 positions match TRBD1. CDR1 and CDR2 from the germline V gene are LGHNA and YNFKEQ. V lost 1 base and J lost 8; bases outside the gene matches: 7. The CDR3 is made up of 14 amino acids. The chain's CDR3 is CASSQAGQDRGYTF. Here the CDR3 DNA reads TGTGCCAGCAGCCAAGCTGGACAGGACCGAGGCTACACCTTC.

The genes are TRBV6-5 and TRBJ1-2; 8 bases line up with TRBD1. The junction had 9 bases not matched to a gene; V was cut back by 8 bases and J by 4 bases. The V gene's germline CDR1 is MNHEY and CDR2 SVGAGI. The CDR3 is 14 amino acids. The CDR3 loop is CASGRQGRSYGYTF. The CDR3 bases are TGTGCCAGCGGACGACAGGGGCGAAGCTATGGCTACACCTTC.

The rearrangement links TRBV4-1 to TRBJ2-1; a possible D gene is TRBD2 (5 bases). Trimming left V 3 bases short and J 6 bases short, with 21 bases between. Germline V gene sequence: CDR1 MGHRA, CDR2 YSYEKL. This CDR3 spans 17 amino acids. Here the CDR3 reads CASSHYQGLRSLNEQFF. CDR3 coding DNA: TGCGCCAGCAGCCACTACCAAGGACTCCGGTCCCTCAATGAGCAGTTCTTC.

CDR3 in DNA: TGTGCCAGCTTACAGGGGTACGAGCAGTACTTC. Protein product: CASLQGYEQYF. The chain uses TRBV7-8 and TRBJ2-7; 7 bases line up with TRBD1. The CDR3 contains 11 residues. Germline CDR1 SGHVS, CDR2 FQNEAQ. With V trimmed by 8 bases and J by 4 bases, 2 bases remained unmatched.